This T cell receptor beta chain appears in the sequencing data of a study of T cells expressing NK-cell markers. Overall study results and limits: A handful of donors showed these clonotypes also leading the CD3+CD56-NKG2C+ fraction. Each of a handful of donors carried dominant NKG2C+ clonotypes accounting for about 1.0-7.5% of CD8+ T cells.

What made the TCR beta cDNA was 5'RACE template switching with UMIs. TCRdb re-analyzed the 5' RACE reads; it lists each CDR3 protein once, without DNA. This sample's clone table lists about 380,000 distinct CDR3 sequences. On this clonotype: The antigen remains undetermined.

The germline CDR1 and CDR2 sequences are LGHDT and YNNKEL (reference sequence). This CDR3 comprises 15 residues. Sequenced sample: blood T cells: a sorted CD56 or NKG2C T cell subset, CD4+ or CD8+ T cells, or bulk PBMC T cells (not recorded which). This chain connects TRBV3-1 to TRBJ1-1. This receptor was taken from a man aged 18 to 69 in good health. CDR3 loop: CASSPMDGEFVKAFF.